A selection of T cell receptor beta chains follows, all from one sample in a study of B cell selection in AIRE deficiency. Profiled with immunoSEQ multiplex PCR; TCRdb holds only in-frame clones, not every one. This table has some 5,000 clones, roughly 86% appearing once. The sequenced material came from Tregs sorted from PBMCs. The receptors come from a human donor with AIRE deficiency. The CDR3 runs from the conserved cysteine through the conserved F or W. The D gene is left open where the match is weak. Clone sizes are given selectively: once, few, many, or a class where the clone is expanded.

>TRBD1|13|TRBV28|once|TRBJ2-2
CASRDRNTGELFF
TGTGCCAGCCGGGACAGGAACACCGGGGAGCTGTTTTTT
>TRBD1|16|TRBV5-1|once|TRBJ2-5
CASSSAGTGIGETQYF
TGCGCCAGCAGCTCCGCCGGGACAGGGATAGGAGAGACCCAGTACTTC
>-|14|TRBV19|-|TRBJ1-1
CASSIDRGNTEAFF
TGTGCCAGTAGTATAGACAGGGGGAACACTGAAGCTTTCTTT
>-|13|TRBV27|few|TRBJ2-3
CASSWAGVDTQYF
TGTGCCAGCAGTTGGGCCGGGGTAGATACGCAGTATTTT
>-|12|TRBV6-5|-|TRBJ2-7
CASRDYSYEQYF
TGTGCCAGCAGGGACTACTCCTACGAGCAGTACTTC
>TRBD1|13|TRBV5-4|few|TRBJ2-7
CASSSQGAGEQYF
TGTGCCAGCAGCTCACAGGGGGCCGGGGAGCAGTACTTC
>-|13|TRBV4-3|-|TRBJ1-1
CASSRGKDTEAFF
TGCGCCAGCAGTAGGGGGAAGGACACTGAAGCTTTCTTT
>-|13|TRBV25-1|-|TRBJ2-7
CASSRTWSYEQYF
TGTGCCAGCAGTCGTACATGGTCCTACGAGCAGTACTTC
>TRBD2|17|TRBV7-9|-|TRBJ2-1
CASSTIHGLAGSNEQFF
TGTGCCAGCAGCACGATCCACGGACTAGCGGGATCAAATGAGCAGTTCTTC
>-|13|TRBV5-1|few|TRBJ1-2
CASSARSLGGYTF
TGCGCCAGCAGCGCCCGGTCCCTGGGTGGCTACACCTTC
>TRBD1|14|TRBV7-2|-|TRBJ2-5
CASSLMTGRETQYF
TGTGCCAGCAGCCTTATGACAGGGCGAGAGACCCAGTACTTC
>-|13|TRBV6-5|-|TRBJ1-1
CASSYSAVTEAFF
TGTGCCAGCAGTTACTCGGCCGTCACTGAAGCTTTCTTT
>-|16|TRBV5-1|-|TRBJ2-5
CASSSLRTSQAETQYF
TGCGCCAGCAGCTCGCTTCGAACTAGCCAGGCAGAGACCCAGTACTTC
>-|15|TRBV28|-|TRBJ1-1
CASSFNLQMNTEAFF
TGTGCCAGCAGTTTTAATTTGCAGATGAACACTGAAGCTTTCTTT
>-|13|TRBV5-6|-|TRBJ2-3
CASSFSGTDTQYF
TGTGCCAGCAGCTTTTCAGGCACAGATACGCAGTATTTT
>-|15|TRBV6-6|-|TRBJ1-6
CASRGTGANNSPLHF
TGTGCCAGCAGAGGAACCGGGGCGAATAATTCACCCCTCCACTTT
>TRBD2|15|TRBV4-1|few|TRBJ2-1
CASSRLAGGYNEQFF
TGCGCCAGCAGCCGACTAGCGGGGGGGTACAATGAGCAGTTCTTC
>TRBD1|15|TRBV7-9|-|TRBJ1-2
CASSFWDRVIYGYTF
TGTGCCAGCAGCTTCTGGGACAGGGTGATCTATGGCTACACCTTC
>-|14|TRBV5-6|once|TRBJ2-7
CASSFVDRVNEQYF
TGTGCCAGCAGCTTTGTGGACAGAGTCAACGAGCAGTACTTC
>TRBD1|15|TRBV5-1|-|TRBJ1-1
CASSFSERQGTEAFF
TGCGCCAGCAGCTTTTCAGAAAGACAGGGGACTGAAGCTTTCTTT
>TRBD1|16|TRBV7-8|-|TRBJ2-1
CASSTPGQETNNEQFF
TGTGCCAGCAGCACCCCGGGACAGGAAACAAACAATGAGCAGTTCTTC
>TRBD1|15|TRBV19|once|TRBJ1-2
CASSPQTGRLGGYTF
TGTGCCAGTAGTCCCCAGACAGGGCGGTTAGGCGGCTACACCTTC
>TRBD1|16|TRBV7-6|-|TRBJ1-1
CASSFGTGTAGTEAFF
TGTGCCAGCAGCTTCGGGACAGGGACGGCGGGTACTGAAGCTTTCTTT
>-|11|TRBV20-1|-|TRBJ1-1
CRVGLKGKAFF
TGCAGGGTCGGGCTTAAAGGGAAGGCTTTCTTT
>TRBD2|16|TRBV14|few|TRBJ2-1
CASSQGLAGVRNEQFF
TGTGCCAGCAGCCAAGGACTAGCGGGGGTGCGGAATGAGCAGTTCTTC
>TRBD1|14|TRBV7-8|few|TRBJ1-6
CASSLQGAGSPLHF
TGTGCCAGCAGCTTACAGGGGGCCGGTTCACCCCTCCACTTT
>-|13|TRBV6-6|-|TRBJ2-7
CASRSDSSYEQYF
TGTGCCAGCAGGTCGGACAGCTCCTACGAGCAGTACTTC
>-|17|TRBV7-8|-|TRBJ2-5
CASSLISGPTPKETQYF
TGTGCCAGCAGCCTCATAAGCGGTCCAACGCCCAAAGAGACCCAGTACTTC
>TRBD1|19|TRBV5-1|-|TRBJ2-6
CASSLLGQGKISGANVLTF
TGCGCCAGCAGCTTGTTGGGACAGGGAAAAATTTCTGGGGCCAACGTCCTGACTTTC
>-|14|TRBV7-2|-|TRBJ1-4
CASKTSGTNEKLFF
TGTGCCAGCAAAACTTCAGGGACTAATGAAAAACTGTTTTTT
>-|14|TRBV12-5|few|TRBJ1-2
CASGSPSWGYGYTF
TGTGCTAGTGGTTCACCTTCGTGGGGCTATGGCTACACCTTC
>-|14|TRBV5-1|-|TRBJ2-2
CASSYTAGLGELFF
TGCGCCAGCAGCTATACGGCCGGATTAGGGGAGCTGTTTTTT
>-|12|TRBV29-1|-|TRBJ2-5
CSVAPGGETQYF
TGCAGCGTTGCACCAGGGGGGGAGACCCAGTACTTC
>-|12|TRBV11-2|once|TRBJ2-3
CASSYNTDTQYF
TGTGCCAGCAGCTATAACACAGATACGCAGTATTTT
>-|17|TRBV11-2|-|TRBJ2-2
CASSPRLMEGHTGELFF
TGTGCCAGCAGCCCGAGGTTAATGGAGGGCCACACCGGGGAGCTGTTTTTT
>-|14|TRBV6-6|-|TRBJ2-7
CASTPFQHIYEQYF
TGTGCCAGCACCCCGTTTCAGCACATTTACGAGCAGTACTTC
>-|15|TRBV7-3|-|TRBJ2-1
CASSRGGVTKNEQFF
TGTGCCAGCAGTAGGGGGGGAGTGACTAAGAATGAGCAGTTCTTC
>TRBD2|23|TRBV29-1|-|TRBJ2-1
CSVEGRGTVFRQRGGEGRNEQFF
TGCAGCGTTGAAGGGCGGGGAACAGTCTTCCGGCAGCGGGGGGGCGAAGGAAGGAATGAGCAGTTCTTC
>TRBD2|16|TRBV7-3|-|TRBJ2-3
CASSPAGGTNTDTQYF
TGTGCCAGCAGCCCGGCGGGGGGGACTAACACAGATACGCAGTATTTT
>-|17|TRBV4-1|-|TRBJ1-3
CASSHGLLWTSGNTIYF
TGCGCCAGCAGCCACGGCCTTTTGTGGACCTCTGGAAACACCATATATTTT
>-|13|TRBV5-1|-|TRBJ2-3
CASSVGRADTQYF
TGCGCCAGCAGCGTTGGCCGGGCCGATACGCAGTATTTT
>-|17|TRBV4-3|once|TRBJ2-1
CASSQSQAGLNDNEQFF
TGCGCCAGCAGCCAGTCACAGGCAGGACTAAATGACAATGAGCAGTTCTTC
>-|12|TRBV28|few|TRBJ1-1
CASSFWGNKAFF
TGTGCCAGCAGTTTCTGGGGGAACAAAGCTTTCTTT
>-|15|TRBV11-1|-|TRBJ1-1
CASNRQLLMNTEAFF
TGTGCCAGCAACAGACAGCTCCTCATGAACACTGAAGCTTTCTTT
>TRBD1|14|TRBV6-5|-|TRBJ1-5
CASSYGQGNQPQHF
TGTGCCAGCAGTTACGGACAGGGCAATCAGCCCCAGCATTTT
>TRBD1|16|TRBV11-3|once|TRBJ1-5
CASSLMDRDQNQPQHF
TGTGCCAGCAGCTTAATGGACAGGGATCAGAATCAGCCCCAGCATTTT
>-|16|TRBV2|-|TRBJ2-7
CASKPGREGLKYEQYF
TGTGCCAGCAAGCCGGGCCGCGAAGGACTGAAGTACGAGCAGTACTTC
>-|14|TRBV30|-|TRBJ1-1
CAWSVSIGDTEAFF
TGTGCCTGGAGTGTATCGATAGGGGACACTGAAGCTTTCTTT
>-|13|TRBV5-1|-|TRBJ1-5
CASSTGSGQPQHF
TGCGCCAGCAGCACAGGGTCGGGTCAGCCCCAGCATTTT
>-|12|TRBV28|once|TRBJ1-6
CASAGANSPLHF
TGTGCCAGCGCGGGGGCGAATTCACCCCTCCACTTT
>-|14|TRBV6-5|-|TRBJ2-7
CASKTNRATYEQYF
TGTGCCAGCAAAACGAACAGGGCTACCTACGAGCAGTACTTC
>-|15|TRBV18|-|TRBJ1-1
CASSPRESGRAEAFF
TGTGCCAGCTCACCAAGGGAATCAGGGAGGGCTGAAGCTTTCTTT
>TRBD2|15|TRBV7-9|-|TRBJ2-1
CASSPWLAGVNEQFF
TGTGCCAGCAGCCCGTGGCTAGCGGGAGTCAATGAGCAGTTCTTC
>-|12|TRBV11-1|-|TRBJ1-3
CASSLFGNTIYF
TGTGCCAGCAGCTTATTCGGAAACACCATATATTTT
>-|15|TRBV29-1|-|TRBJ1-4
CSVELSRERGEKLFF
TGCAGCGTTGAACTTAGCCGAGAAAGGGGGGAAAAACTGTTTTTT
>TRBD2|15|TRBV7-3|-|TRBJ2-1
CASSSGLGSIDEQFF
TGTGCCAGCAGCTCGGGACTAGGGAGTATCGATGAGCAGTTCTTC
>-|14|TRBV6-6|-|TRBJ1-1
CASSWRQENTEAFF
TGTGCCAGCAGTTGGAGACAGGAGAACACTGAAGCTTTCTTT
>TRBD2|15|TRBV7-2|few|TRBJ2-1
CASSLAGGKYNEQFF
TGTGCCAGCAGTCTAGCGGGGGGGAAGTACAATGAGCAGTTCTTC
>-|14|TRBV9|-|TRBJ2-4
CASSVQGLGSIQYF
TGTGCCAGCAGCGTTCAGGGGTTAGGCAGCATTCAGTACTTC